The 2 T cell receptor beta chains reported below all come from one sample, sequenced in a study of lymphopenia after photon versus proton radiotherapy. TCRdb's table, derived via immunoSEQ multiplex PCR, lists solely in-frame clones and lacks some. The top ten hold around 1.4% of the sample, which has tens of thousands of clones, over 70% seen once. The starting material was peripheral blood, obtained from a patient treated with proton-based radiotherapy. Every receptor here comes from a man aged 55-75 years with pancreatic cancer.

The chain recombines TRBV6-6 with TRBJ2-7, with 11 bases identical to TRBD2. With V trimmed by 7 bases and J by 7 bases, 9 bases remained unmatched. The germline CDR1 and CDR2 sequences are MNHNY and SVGAGI (reference sequence). The CDR3 has 14 residues. CDR3 bases: TGTGCCAGCACCCAACTAGCGGGAGTAGGGGAGCAGTACTTC. This codes for CASTQLAGVGEQYF.

This clone was detected only once. The chain is built from TRBV9 and TRBJ2-7, with D possibly being TRBD1 (5 bases). Germline-derived CDR1 and CDR2 are SGDLS and YYNGEE. Between the trimmed V and J ends, which lost 4 bases and 2 bases, there was a span of 13 bases. The CDR3 is 14 amino acids. CDR3 region: CASSPLQATYEQYF. CDR3 in DNA: TGTGCCAGCAGCCCTCTACAGGCCACCTACGAGCAGTACTTC.